This passage covers 7 T cell receptor beta chains from one sample sequenced in a study of immune cell composition in non-small cell lung cancer. Libraries were prepared by immunoSEQ multiplex PCR; TCRdb keeps only in-frame clonotypes and omits some of them. Found here are 8,000 or so clones, 68% of them singletons; the top ten hold 8.2%. The sample taken for sequencing was lung tumor tissue. The receptors originated from a human donor with non-small cell lung cancer.

This clone has a handful of counts. The J gene is TRBJ2-1, the V gene TRBV14; 9 positions agree with TRBD1. The germline V gene has CDR1 SGHDN and CDR2 FVKESK. The trim removed 2 bases at V and 8 bases at J, leaving 4 bases unmatched. CDR3 length: 14 residues. Here the CDR3 DNA reads TGTGCCAGCAGCCAACAGGACAGGGGCCATGAGCAGTTCTTC. Translating gives CASSQQDRGHEQFF.

The chain joins TRBV18 to TRBJ2-1; 11 bases align to TRBD2. The CDR3 sequence is 17 residues long. V lost 1 base, J lost 4 bases, and 6 bases stayed unmatched. Germline V CDR1 and CDR2: KGHSH, LQKENI. The CDR3: CASSPLITSGSYNEQFF. CDR3 nucleotides: TGTGCCAGCTCACCACTAATCACTAGCGGGAGTTACAATGAGCAGTTCTTC.

The chain has TRBV5-1 and TRBJ2-1; 11 bases are shared with TRBD2. The V gene end was trimmed by 5 bases and the J gene end by 8 bases; junction bases not matched to a gene: 3. The CDR3 spans 13 residues. The germline V gene has CDR1 SGHRS and CDR2 YFSETQ. The CDR3 protein is CASRTSGIDEQFF. The CDR3, as DNA: TGCGCCAGCAGGACTAGCGGGATCGATGAGCAGTTCTTC.

This clone has only a few counts. The V call is TRBV5-1, the J call TRBJ1-2; tentatively, D is TRBD1 (5 bases). V was clipped by 4 bases and J by 8 bases, with 15 bases between them. The CDR3 spans 13 residues. The germline gives CDR1 SGHRS, CDR2 YFSETQ. This CDR3 reads CASSPAGGEGYTF. CDR3 DNA sequence: TGCGCCAGCAGCCCCGCGGGGGGGGAAGGCTACACCTTC. The complete variable domain, with remaining parts taken from reference TRBV5-1 and TRBJ1-2, reads KAGVTQTPRYLIKTRGQQVTLSCSPISGHRSVSWYQQTPGQGLQFLFEYFSETQRNKGNFPGRFSGRQFSNSRSEMNVSTLELGDSALYLCASSPAGGEGYTFGSGTRLTVV.

This chain links TRBV19 with TRBJ1-2; TRBD1 aligns across 10 bases. Germline loops: CDR1 LNHDA, CDR2 SQIVND (reference sequence). V shed 3 bases and J 4 bases; nucleotides not matched to a gene: 5. The CDR3 runs to 15 residues. The CDR3 reads CASSIGTGVSYGYTF. The CDR3, as DNA: TGTGCCAGTAGTATCGGGACAGGGGTGAGCTATGGCTACACCTTC.

The chain recombines TRBV5-5 with TRBJ2-3; 9 nucleotides line up with TRBD1. V was clipped by 1 base and J by 9 bases; unmatched bases: 3. The CDR3 length is 13 residues. Germline V gene sequence: CDR1 SGHKS, CDR2 YYEKEE (reference sequence). In DNA, the CDR3 is TGTGCCAGCAGCTTGACTGGACAGGGGACGCAGTATTTT. Translation gives CASSLTGQGTQYF.

V is TRBV15 and J is TRBJ2-5; tentative D call: TRBD1 (8 bases). The V end was cut by 0 bases, the J end by 5 bases, with 10 bases between. Germline-derived CDR1 and CDR2 are LNHNV and YYDKDF (reference sequence). The CDR3 has 14 amino acids. The CDR3 is CATSREQGGETQYF. The CDR3 nucleotides read TGTGCCACCAGCAGAGAACAGGGGGGGGAGACCCAGTACTTC.